These 10 T cell receptor beta chains originate from one sample sequenced in a study of identical twins. MiXCR, applied by TCRdb to the 5' RACE reads, yields one record per CDR3 protein. The sample lists 200,000 to 250,000 distinct CDR3 sequences, more than 6.5% occurring once. The sample was also linked to a second study, of yellow fever vaccine responses in identical twins.

Material: memory (CD45RO+) T cells sorted from blood. The receptors come from a woman younger than 30 in good health.

This chain joins TRBV7-2 and TRBJ1-1; D unclear. From germline, CDR1 is SGHTA and CDR2 FQGNSA. The CDR3 has 13 residues. Between the trimmed V and J ends, which lost 5 bases and 10 bases, there was a span of 17 bases. The CDR3 is CASSQAQSRVAFF. The CDR3 DNA reads TGTGCCAGCAGCCAGGCGCAATCTAGGGTAGCTTTCTTT.

This clonotype has more than one count but fewer than ten. The chain recombines TRBV2 with TRBJ2-3, with TRBD2 identical over 12 bases. The CDR3 has 16 amino acids. V was clipped by 7 bases and J by 11 bases; unmatched bases: 16. Germline CDR1 SNHLY, CDR2 FYNNEI. The CDR3 spells CASTTRTSGAPIKQYF. CDR3 nucleotide sequence: TGTGCCAGCACCACCCGGACTAGCGGGGCTCCCATAAAGCAGTATTTT.

This clonotype showed up many times. This chain uses TRBV20-1 with TRBJ1-4; D uncertain. Trimming cost V 2 bases and J 0 bases, with 13 bases left between them. The CDR3 has 16 residues. Germline CDR1 and CDR2: DFQATT and SNEGSKA (reference sequence). The CDR3 spells CSARYGLTATNEKLFF. The CDR3 nucleotides are TGCAGTGCTAGATATGGACTTACTGCAACTAATGAAAAACTGTTTTTT.

V and J are TRBV19 and TRBJ2-3, with 11 positions matching TRBD2. Per germline, CDR1 LNHDA and CDR2 SQIVND (reference sequence). This CDR3 is built from 15 residues. The V and J ends lost 5 bases and 4 bases, in that order; junction bases with no gene match: 5. The CDR3 DNA is TGTGCCAGTAGTGTGACTAGCGGGATCGCAGATACGCAGTATTTT. Protein sequence: CASSVTSGIADTQYF.

The V gene is TRBV16, the J gene TRBJ2-3; perhaps D is TRBD1 or TRBD2 (5 bases each). This CDR3 is built from 17 residues. V lost 4 bases to trimming and J lost 0 bases, with 17 bases between them. In germline, CDR1 is KGHSY, CDR2 FQNENV. Here the CDR3 DNA reads TGTGCCAGCAGCCCTAATCAAGGGGACGGGAGCACAGATACGCAGTATTTT. It codes for CASSPNQGDGSTDTQYF.

This clonotype appeared many times. This chain connects TRBV27 to TRBJ1-6; TRBD1 might be the D (5 bases). There are 16 residues in the CDR3. Germline CDR1 and CDR2: MNHEY and SMNVEV (reference sequence). Between the trimmed V and J ends, which lost 0 bases and 7 bases, there was a span of 13 bases. CDR3 amino acids: CASSLSTGTPNSPLHF. CDR3 nucleotides: TGTGCCAGCAGTTTATCGACCGGGACTCCGAATTCACCCCTCCACTTT.

This clonotype was counted at least ten times. V is TRBV12-3 or TRBV12-4 and J is TRBJ2-7; D is possibly TRBD1 (7 bases). V lost 4 bases, J lost 2 bases, and 18 bases lay in between. The length of the CDR3 is 16 residues. CDR3: CASSSGVRGEAYEQYF. CDR3 DNA sequence: TGTGCCAGCAGTTCAGGAGTCAGGGGGGAGGCCTACGAGCAGTACTTC.

As DNA, the CDR3 is TGTGCCAGCAGTTCTACAGGGAGCACCTACGAGCAGTACTTC. This gives the protein CASSSTGSTYEQYF. The rearrangement joins TRBV27 to TRBJ2-7; D might be TRBD1 (6 bases). Germline V gene data show CDR1 as MNHEY and CDR2 as SMNVEV (reference sequence). The CDR3 totals 14 residues. The V end lost 4 bases, the J end lost 2 bases, and 12 bases lay between the germline ends.

This clonotype was seen a few times. Written as DNA, the CDR3 is TGTGCCAGCAGCTCCCGAGGGCGCTCCTACAATGAGCAGTTCTTC. Translation gives CASSSRGRSYNEQFF. This chain joins TRBV7-2 and TRBJ2-1; perhaps TRBD2 as D (5 bases). This CDR3 has 15 residues. Germline CDR1 reads SGHTA; CDR2 reads FQGNSA. Between the trimmed V and J ends, which lost 4 bases and 0 bases, there was a span of 10 bases.

This clonotype was found many times. The chain links TRBV27 to TRBJ2-7; D may correspond to TRBD1 or TRBD2 (5 bases each). Germline values: CDR1 MNHEY, CDR2 SMNVEV (reference sequence). V shed 6 bases and J shed 0 bases, with 15 bases lying between them. There are 15 residues in the CDR3. Written as DNA, the CDR3 is TGTGCCAGCAGCAATGGGGGATTCAGCTCCTACGAGCAGTACTTC. It is translated as CASSNGGFSSYEQYF.